These T cell receptor beta chains were read from a single sample in a study of T cells in Graves' hyperthyroidism and ophthalmopathy. TCRdb used MiXCR to reprocess the multiplex PCR reads, holding one entry per CDR3 protein. The data contain about 400,000 distinct CDR3 sequences, around a quarter of them seen just once; the ten biggest clones take up around four fifths. Sequenced sample: blood. The source of these receptors is a man in his fifties or sixties with Graves' hyperthyroidism. Each CDR3 is given without its conserved first and last residue. The order of the fields is V gene, CDR3 protein.

>TRBV12-3/TRBV12-4
ASSLSASGRLNEQF
>TRBV28
ASSFSGGGTEAF
>TRBV11-2
ASSLRLAGVRDNEQF
>TRBV12-3/TRBV12-4
ASSDNRDTGGYT
>TRBV10-3
AIGAGGPFEQY
>TRBV30
AWRRREGLYNEQF
>TRBV29-1
SVVLPGQALRGTQY
>TRBV6-1
ASSDQGHTSKQF
>TRBV3-1
ASSQGIGSPLH
>TRBV12-3/TRBV12-4
ASSFASLTSYNEQF
>TRBV28
ASSLITRGGTDTQY
>TRBV7-8
ASSFSGTDTGELF
>TRBV9
ASSVSGQGTNIQY
>TRBV6-1
ASSPPNRGLYTEAF
>TRBV12-5
ASGLVLPGTRRTDTQY
>TRBV6-2/TRBV6-3
ASSSGQPSYEQY
>TRBV12-3/TRBV12-4
ASSLHPGSNYGYT
>TRBV29-1
SVRDRGSDTQY
>TRBV7-6
ASSLEGDEQF
>TRBV3-1
ASSQDQLGISGANVLT
>TRBV19
ASSIRQNTEAF
>TRBV6-6
ASSYSIGRTDTQY
>TRBV28
ASSLAGGPLRADTQY
>TRBV19
ASSNPRGSYGYT
>TRBV27
ASSYEHTYEQY
>TRBV12-3/TRBV12-4
ASSLSGLAGVSEQY
>TRBV5-1
ASGQLANSYEQY
>TRBV12-3/TRBV12-4
ASSYSGQETQY
>TRBV12-5
ASGFIGLAGQETQY
>TRBV5-4
ASSPAGGLPTDTQY
>TRBV2
ASRLASGRRSSYTDTQY
>TRBV2
ASRGQTHYGYT
>TRBV2
ASSDRGFGDGYT
>TRBV12-3/TRBV12-4
ASSLYVRPDEQF